This T cell receptor (beta chain) is from a study of post-analysis software for immune sequencing data. About the study: Progressive-relapsing, secondary progressive and relapsing-remitting multiple sclerosis were among the disease courses included.

Study-wide findings and caveats: When patients were compared with controls, about five TRBV segments were more frequent, TRBV5-6, TRBV5-1 and TRBV20-1 among them. Normalized Chao1 diversity was significantly reduced in patients versus controls.

Losses at the gene ends were 6 bases for V and 5 bases for J; bases not matched to a gene: 6. The CDR3 runs 14 residues. The V gene's germline CDR1 is LGHDT and CDR2 YNNKEL (reference sequence). This clonotype was seen a handful of times. Its antigen is undetermined. Unique molecular identifiers were present in the TCR beta cDNA libraries. Yield was approximately 500,000 cDNA molecules from around 1 to 9.1 million T cells. TCRdb reprocessed the PCR reads via MiXCR and lists one record per CDR3 protein. This table has about 770,000 distinct CDR3 sequences, 46% appearing once. The receptor was isolated from a girl aged 5-17 years with multiple sclerosis. Sequencing used blood. The rearrangement uses TRBV3-1 and TRBJ2-1; 8 bases are a match to TRBD2. CDR3 sequence: CASRIGTRNNEQFF. Written as DNA, the CDR3 is TGTGCCAGCAGAATCGGGACTAGGAACAATGAGCAGTTCTTC.